These 18 T cell receptor beta chains were all obtained from the same sample, sequenced in a study of cytomegalovirus exposure and HLA in healthy donors. The assay was immunoSEQ multiplex PCR, and TCRdb's table has in-frame clones only and misses some. The sample shows roughly 240,000 clones, around nine tenths of them seen only once. Material: PBMCs. All receptors derive from a man aged 18-30 years in good health and CMV-seronegative.

V is TRBV27 and J is TRBJ2-3; D unclear. The germline CDR1 and CDR2 sequences are MNHEY and SMNVEV (reference sequence). This CDR3 is 13 amino acids long. The V end was cut by 2 bases, the J end by 2 bases, with 5 bases between. This CDR3 is CASSLVVTDTQYF. CDR3 nucleotides: TGTGCCAGCAGTTTAGTAGTCACAGATACGCAGTATTTT.

The chain employs TRBV27 and TRBJ1-1; 12 bases are shared with TRBD1. CDR3 length equals 14 residues. With 3 bases clipped from V and 8 bases from J, the junction kept 4 bases outside the gene matches. The germline V gene encodes CDR1 MNHEY and CDR2 SMNVEV (reference sequence). The CDR3 is CASSLGQGAGEAFF. As DNA, the CDR3 is TGTGCCAGCAGTTTGGGACAGGGGGCTGGAGAAGCTTTCTTT.

The chain uses TRBV6-5 and TRBJ2-3, with D perhaps matching TRBD2 (5 bases). This CDR3 has 16 amino acids. Germline assignment: CDR1 MNHEY and CDR2 SVGAGI. Trimming removed 2 bases from V and 0 bases from J, with 12 bases in between. The CDR3 DNA is TGTGCCAGCAGTTACGGCGCTAGCACCAGCACAGATACGCAGTATTTT. Translated, it gives CASSYGASTSTDTQYF.

The rearrangement links TRBV6-6 to TRBJ1-2; possible D gene TRBD1, 5 bases. CDR3 length: 12 amino acids. The V end lost 1 base, the J end lost 8 bases, and 8 bases lay between the germline ends. Germline-derived CDR1 and CDR2 are MNHNY and SVGAGI (reference sequence). The CDR3 bases are TGTGCCAGCAGTTACTTTAGGGGCGGCTACACCTTC. It codes for CASSYFRGGYTF.

The chain has TRBV9 and TRBJ2-2; tentatively, D is TRBD2 (6 bases). V lost 4 bases, J lost 1 base, and 8 bases lay in between. CDR1 is SGDLS and CDR2 is YYNGEE in the germline V gene. This CDR3 has 14 residues. DNA for the CDR3: TGTGCCAGCAGCCCGCGGGGGAACACCGGGGAGCTGTTTTTT. The encoded protein is CASSPRGNTGELFF.

The J gene is TRBJ2-7, the V gene TRBV6-5; D remains unclear. This CDR3 is 14 amino acids long. Germline V gene sequence: CDR1 MNHEY, CDR2 SVGAGI. Trimming pared 8 bases from V and 2 bases from J, leaving 16 bases between. In nucleotides, the CDR3 is TGTGCCAGCTCGTACAGACCTGAACCCTACGAGCAGTACTTC. Amino acids: CASSYRPEPYEQYF.

The chain is built from TRBV27 and TRBJ2-2; TRBD1 is a possible D gene (5 bases). CDR1 and CDR2 from the germline V gene are MNHEY and SMNVEV (reference sequence). This CDR3 comprises 16 residues. V was trimmed by 6 bases and J by 5 bases, leaving 19 bases between them. The CDR3 coding sequence is TGTGCCAGCAGACCTGATGACAGTTACGTTACCGGGGAGCTGTTTTTT. Translated, it gives CASRPDDSYVTGELFF.

V and J are TRBV14 and TRBJ2-6; the match to TRBD1 covers 8 bases. The CDR3 extends over 18 amino acids. Trimming removed 4 bases from V and 0 bases from J; junction bases left unmatched: 8. CDR1 is SGHDN, CDR2 FVKESK, per germline. CDR3 DNA sequence: TGTGCCAGCAGCCTTCGGACAGGGCCAATCTCTGGGGCCAACGTCCTGACTTTC. Its translation is CASSLRTGPISGANVLTF.

This rearrangement joins TRBV29-1 to TRBJ2-2, with 10 bases identical to TRBD2. The germline CDR1 and CDR2 sequences are SQVTM and ANQGSEA. V lost 2 bases to trimming and J lost 6 bases; unmatched junction nucleotides: 6. The CDR3 has 15 residues. The CDR3, as DNA: TGCAGCGTTGAATTGGCTACTAGCGGGGCCGGGGAGCTGTTTTTT. Its protein product is CSVELATSGAGELFF.

The rearrangement links TRBV5-4 to TRBJ2-3; D gene uncertain. The CDR3 runs to 14 residues. Germline V CDR1 and CDR2: SGHNT, YYREEE (reference sequence). V was pared by 3 bases and J by 2 bases, with 10 bases between. CDR3 in DNA: TGTGCCAGCAGCTCACAAATTTCCACAGATACGCAGTATTTT. The encoded protein is CASSSQISTDTQYF.

The chain couples TRBV7-9 to TRBJ1-4, with D perhaps TRBD1 (6 bases). This CDR3 has 13 amino acids. V lost 10 bases and J lost 8, with 17 bases in between. The germline V gene has CDR1 SEHNR and CDR2 FQNEAQ (reference sequence). DNA of the CDR3: TGTGCCACCGAACAGGGCGGAGGAGAAAAACTGTTTTTT. It codes for CATEQGGGEKLFF.

The V call is TRBV7-2, the J call TRBJ2-7; TRBD1 agrees at 10 bases. The CDR3 covers 16 residues. The J segment lost 1 base and the V segment lost 10 bases, leaving 13 bases of the junction unmatched. Germline lookup yields CDR1 SGHTA and CDR2 FQGNSA. CDR3 DNA sequence: TGTGCCACATCCCTGTTCGGGACAGGGGTTTCCTACGAGCAGTACTTC. Its translation: CATSLFGTGVSYEQYF.

The chain couples TRBV6-5 to TRBJ2-7; 7 positions agree with TRBD1. There are 16 residues in the CDR3. CDR1 and CDR2 (germline): MNHEY, SVGAGI. The V gene end was trimmed by 0 bases and the J gene end by 2 bases; junction bases not matched to a gene: 7. The CDR3 sequence: CASSYSTGQVAYEQYF. The CDR3, as DNA: TGTGCCAGCAGTTACTCGACCGGACAGGTCGCCTACGAGCAGTACTTC.

The chain recombines TRBV27 with TRBJ2-1, with D tentatively TRBD1 (5 bases). CDR3 length equals 17 residues. V was cut by 8 bases and J by 2 bases, with 22 bases left in between. Looked up from germline, CDR1 is MNHEY and CDR2 is SMNVEV (reference sequence). The CDR3, as DNA: TGTGCCAGCGGAACAGGTGCTCATCAGAAGGCCTACAATGAGCAGTTCTTC. Translated, it gives CASGTGAHQKAYNEQFF.

This clone was observed once. This sequence joins TRBV4-3 and TRBJ2-5; D uncertain. Germline V gene data show CDR1 as LGHNA and CDR2 as YSLEER. V was clipped by 6 bases and J by 0 bases, with 11 bases between them. The CDR3 sequence is 14 residues long. The CDR3: CASSSTPYQETQYF. The DNA of the CDR3 is TGCGCCAGCAGTTCGACACCCTACCAAGAGACCCAGTACTTC.

This chain uses TRBV19 with TRBJ2-2; TRBD1 aligns across 9 bases. This CDR3 has 16 residues. V shed 5 bases and J 6 bases; nucleotides not matched to a gene: 10. Germline CDR1 reads LNHDA; CDR2 reads SQIVND (reference sequence). CDR3 residues: CASSAKDRGFPGELFF. The CDR3 bases are TGTGCCAGTAGTGCCAAGGACAGGGGATTCCCCGGGGAGCTGTTTTTT.

In its sample, this clone was seen a few times. At one end the junction does not follow the germline gene, possibly because of a read error. The V call is TRBV7-7, the J call TRBJ2-7; D might be TRBD1 (6 bases). Germline CDR1 reads SSHAT; CDR2 reads FNYEAQ (reference sequence). The CDR3 runs 12 residues. CDR3 amino acids: CASSLNRDPQYF. The CDR3 bases are TGTGCTAGCAGCTTGAACAGGGACCCTCAGTACTTC.

V gene TRBV28 combines with J gene TRBJ2-2; D possibly corresponds to TRBD2 (5 bases). V was cut by 2 bases and J by 0 bases, with 7 bases left in between. Germline V gene lookup returns CDR1 MDHEN and CDR2 SYDVKM. This CDR3 is built from 15 residues. The CDR3 DNA follows: TGTGCCAGCAGTTTACCAGCGGCGAACACCGGGGAGCTGTTTTTT. Translation gives CASSLPAANTGELFF.